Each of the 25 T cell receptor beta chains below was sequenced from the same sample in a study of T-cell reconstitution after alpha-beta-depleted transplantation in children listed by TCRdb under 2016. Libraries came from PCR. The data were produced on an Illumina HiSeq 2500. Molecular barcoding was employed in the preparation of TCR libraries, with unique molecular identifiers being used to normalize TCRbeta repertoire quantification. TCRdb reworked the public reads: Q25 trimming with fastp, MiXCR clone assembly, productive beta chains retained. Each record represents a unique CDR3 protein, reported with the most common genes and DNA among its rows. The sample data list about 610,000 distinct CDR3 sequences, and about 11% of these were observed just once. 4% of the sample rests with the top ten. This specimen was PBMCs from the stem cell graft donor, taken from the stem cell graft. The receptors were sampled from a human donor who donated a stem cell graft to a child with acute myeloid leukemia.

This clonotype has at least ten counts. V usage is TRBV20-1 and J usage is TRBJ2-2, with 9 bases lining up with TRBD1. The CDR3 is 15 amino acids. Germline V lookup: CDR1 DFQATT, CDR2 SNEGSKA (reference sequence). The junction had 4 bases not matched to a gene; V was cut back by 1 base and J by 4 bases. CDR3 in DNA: TGCAGTGCTAGAGGCGGGGACAGGGTCACCGGGGAGCTGTTTTTT. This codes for CSARGGDRVTGELFF.

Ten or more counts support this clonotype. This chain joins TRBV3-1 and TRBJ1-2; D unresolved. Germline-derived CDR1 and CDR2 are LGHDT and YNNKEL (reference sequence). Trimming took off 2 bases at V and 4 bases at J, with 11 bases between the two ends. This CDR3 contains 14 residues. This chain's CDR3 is CASSQTDSGYGYTF. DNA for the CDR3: TGTGCCAGCAGCCAAACGGATTCTGGCTATGGCTACACCTTC.

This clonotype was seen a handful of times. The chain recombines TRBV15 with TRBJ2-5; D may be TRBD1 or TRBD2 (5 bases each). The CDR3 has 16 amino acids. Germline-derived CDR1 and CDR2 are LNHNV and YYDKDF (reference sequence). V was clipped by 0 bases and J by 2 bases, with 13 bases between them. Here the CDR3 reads CATSRDRAEGQETQYF. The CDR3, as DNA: TGTGCCACCAGCAGAGATCGGGCAGAGGGGCAAGAGACCCAGTACTTC.

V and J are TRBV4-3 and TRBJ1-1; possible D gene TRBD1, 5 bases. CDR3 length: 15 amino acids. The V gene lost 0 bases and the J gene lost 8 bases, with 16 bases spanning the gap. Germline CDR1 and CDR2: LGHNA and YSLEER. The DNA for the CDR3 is TGCGCCAGCAGCCAAGAGCACTTTTCCGGGACCGAAGCTTTCTTT. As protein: CASSQEHFSGTEAFF.

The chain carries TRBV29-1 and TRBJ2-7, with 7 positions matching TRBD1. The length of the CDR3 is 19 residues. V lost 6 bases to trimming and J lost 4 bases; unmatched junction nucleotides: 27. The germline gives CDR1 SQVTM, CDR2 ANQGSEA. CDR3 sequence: CSVLSPIPLTGTANYEQYF. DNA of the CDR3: TGCAGCGTCCTTTCACCCATTCCCCTAACCGGGACAGCCAATTACGAGCAGTACTTC.

CDR3 DNA sequence: TGTGCCACCAGTGCCCACGACAGCTCCTACAATGAGCAGTTCTTC. It codes for CATSAHDSSYNEQFF. The chain carries TRBV24-1 and TRBJ2-1, with TRBD1 as a possible D gene (5 bases). Germline values: CDR1 KGHDR, CDR2 SFDVKD. This CDR3 has 15 amino acids. With 5 bases removed from V and 0 bases from J, the gap between germline ends came to 10 bases.

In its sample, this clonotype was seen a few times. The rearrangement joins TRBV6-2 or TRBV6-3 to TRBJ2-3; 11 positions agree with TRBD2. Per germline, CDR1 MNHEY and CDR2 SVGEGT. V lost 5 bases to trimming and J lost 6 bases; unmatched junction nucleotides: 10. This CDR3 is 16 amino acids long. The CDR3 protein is CASSGRLAGTLDTQYF. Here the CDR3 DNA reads TGTGCCAGCAGTGGAAGACTAGCGGGGACCTTGGATACGCAGTATTTT.

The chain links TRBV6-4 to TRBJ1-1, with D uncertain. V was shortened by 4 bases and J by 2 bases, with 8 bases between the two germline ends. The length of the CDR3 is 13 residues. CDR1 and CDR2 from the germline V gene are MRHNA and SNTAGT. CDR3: CASSAESNTEAFF. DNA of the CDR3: TGTGCCAGCAGTGCGGAGAGCAACACTGAAGCTTTCTTT.

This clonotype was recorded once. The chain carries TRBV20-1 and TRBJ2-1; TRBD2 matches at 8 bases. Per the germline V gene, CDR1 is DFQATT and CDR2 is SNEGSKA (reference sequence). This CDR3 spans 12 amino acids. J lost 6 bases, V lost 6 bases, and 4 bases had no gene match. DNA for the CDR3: TGCAGTGCCCGGGAGGGCCCCAATGAGCAGTTCTTC. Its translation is CSAREGPNEQFF.

CDR3 protein: CASSPQGLAGQETQYF. CDR3 nucleotide sequence: TGTGCCAGCAGCCCCCAGGGACTAGCGGGACAGGAGACCCAGTACTTC. The V call is TRBV9, the J call TRBJ2-5; TRBD2 aligns across 13 bases. Unmatched junction bases numbered 8, after V lost 4 bases and J lost 5 bases. The germline gives CDR1 SGDLS, CDR2 YYNGEE. The CDR3 runs 16 residues.

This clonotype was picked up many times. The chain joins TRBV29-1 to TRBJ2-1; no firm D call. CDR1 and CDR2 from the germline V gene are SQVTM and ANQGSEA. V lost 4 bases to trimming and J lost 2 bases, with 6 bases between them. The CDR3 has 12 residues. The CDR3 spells CSVVTTYNEQFF. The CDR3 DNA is TGCAGCGTTGTGACCACCTACAATGAGCAGTTCTTC.

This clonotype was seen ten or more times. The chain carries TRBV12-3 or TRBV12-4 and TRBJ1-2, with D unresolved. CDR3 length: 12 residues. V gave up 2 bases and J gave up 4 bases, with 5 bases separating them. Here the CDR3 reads CASSLKSYGYTF. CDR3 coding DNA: TGTGCCAGCAGTTTAAAGTCCTATGGCTACACCTTC.

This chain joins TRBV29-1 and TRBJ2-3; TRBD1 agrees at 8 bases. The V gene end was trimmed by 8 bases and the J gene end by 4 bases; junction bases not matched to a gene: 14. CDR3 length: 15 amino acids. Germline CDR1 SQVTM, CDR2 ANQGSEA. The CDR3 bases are TGCAGCCTCGAGACCTTGGACAGGGCCCCAGATACGCAGTATTTT. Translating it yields CSLETLDRAPDTQYF.

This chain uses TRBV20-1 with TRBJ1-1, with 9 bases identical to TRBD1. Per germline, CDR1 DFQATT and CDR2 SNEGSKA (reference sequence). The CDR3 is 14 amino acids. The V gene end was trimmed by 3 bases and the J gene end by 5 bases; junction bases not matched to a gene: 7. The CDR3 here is CSASQTGGRTEAFF. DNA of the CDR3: TGCAGTGCTAGCCAGACAGGGGGGAGAACTGAAGCTTTCTTT.

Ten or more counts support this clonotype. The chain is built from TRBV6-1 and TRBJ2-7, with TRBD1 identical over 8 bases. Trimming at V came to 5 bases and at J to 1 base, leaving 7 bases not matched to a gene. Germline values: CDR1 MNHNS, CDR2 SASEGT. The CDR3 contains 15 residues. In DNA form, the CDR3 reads TGTGCCAGCAGTCATACGGACAGGGTTTCCTACGAGCAGTACTTC. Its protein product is CASSHTDRVSYEQYF.

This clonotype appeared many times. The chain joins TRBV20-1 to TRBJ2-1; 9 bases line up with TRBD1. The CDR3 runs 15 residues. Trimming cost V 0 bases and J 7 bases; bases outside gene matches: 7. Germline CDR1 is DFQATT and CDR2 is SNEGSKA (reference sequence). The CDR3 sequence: CSARDPGTGPNEQFF. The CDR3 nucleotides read TGCAGTGCTAGAGACCCCGGGACAGGGCCGAATGAGCAGTTCTTC.

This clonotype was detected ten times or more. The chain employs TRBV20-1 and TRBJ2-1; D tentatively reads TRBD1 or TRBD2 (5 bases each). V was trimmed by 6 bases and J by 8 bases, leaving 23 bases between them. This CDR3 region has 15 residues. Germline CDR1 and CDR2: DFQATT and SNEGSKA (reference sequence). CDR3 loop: CSATQAQGVIDEQFF. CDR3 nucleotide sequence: TGCAGTGCAACCCAGGCCCAGGGAGTCATAGATGAGCAGTTCTTC.

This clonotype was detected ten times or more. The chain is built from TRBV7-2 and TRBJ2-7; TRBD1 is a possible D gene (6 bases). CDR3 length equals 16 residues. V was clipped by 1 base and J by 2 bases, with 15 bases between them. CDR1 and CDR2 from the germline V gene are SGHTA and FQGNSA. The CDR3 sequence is CASSLDTGTSTYEQYF. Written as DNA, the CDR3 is TGTGCCAGCAGCTTAGACACAGGGACGTCTACCTACGAGCAGTACTTC.

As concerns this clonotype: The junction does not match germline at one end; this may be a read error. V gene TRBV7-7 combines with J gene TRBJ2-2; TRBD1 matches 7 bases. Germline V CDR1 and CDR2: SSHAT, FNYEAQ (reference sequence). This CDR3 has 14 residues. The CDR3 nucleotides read TGTGCTAGCAGTCTGACAGGGCTCGCCGGGGAGCTGTTTTTT. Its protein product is CASSLTGLAGELFF.

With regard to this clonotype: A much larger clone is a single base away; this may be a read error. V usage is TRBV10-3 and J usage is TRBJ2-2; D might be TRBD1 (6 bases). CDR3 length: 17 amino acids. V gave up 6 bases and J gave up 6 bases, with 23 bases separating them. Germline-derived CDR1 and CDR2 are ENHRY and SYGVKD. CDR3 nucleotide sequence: TGTGCCATCAGACCCAATACCTCAAGACAGGCCGCCGGGGAGCTGTTTTTT. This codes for CAIRPNTSRQAAGELFF.

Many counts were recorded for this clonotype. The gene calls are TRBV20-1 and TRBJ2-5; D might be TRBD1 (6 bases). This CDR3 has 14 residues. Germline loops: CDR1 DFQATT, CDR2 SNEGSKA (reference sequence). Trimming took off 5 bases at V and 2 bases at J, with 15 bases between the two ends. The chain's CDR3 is CSALTGNGQETQYF. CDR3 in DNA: TGCAGTGCTTTAACAGGGAACGGGCAAGAGACCCAGTACTTC.

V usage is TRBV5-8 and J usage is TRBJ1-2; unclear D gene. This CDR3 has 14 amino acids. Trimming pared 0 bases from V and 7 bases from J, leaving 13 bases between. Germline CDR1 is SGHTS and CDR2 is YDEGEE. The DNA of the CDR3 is TGTGCCAGCAGCTTGGCCTGGGAGCGGGCTGGCTACACCTTC. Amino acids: CASSLAWERAGYTF.

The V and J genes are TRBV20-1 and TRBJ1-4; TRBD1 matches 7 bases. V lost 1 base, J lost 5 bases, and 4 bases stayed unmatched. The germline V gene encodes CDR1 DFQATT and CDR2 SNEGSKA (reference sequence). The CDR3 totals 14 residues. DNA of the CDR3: TGCAGTGCTAGAGCCAGGGGGTCAAATGAAAAACTGTTTTTT. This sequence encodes CSARARGSNEKLFF.

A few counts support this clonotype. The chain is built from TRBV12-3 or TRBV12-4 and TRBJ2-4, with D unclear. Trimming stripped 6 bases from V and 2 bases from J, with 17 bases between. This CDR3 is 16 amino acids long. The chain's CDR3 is CASSLKSGGTKNIQYF. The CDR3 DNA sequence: TGTGCCAGCAGCTTAAAATCTGGTGGTACCAAAAACATTCAGTACTTC.

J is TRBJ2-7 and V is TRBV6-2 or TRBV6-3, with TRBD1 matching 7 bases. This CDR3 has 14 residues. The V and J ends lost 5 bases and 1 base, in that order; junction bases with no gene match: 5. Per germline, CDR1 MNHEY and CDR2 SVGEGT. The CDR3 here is CASSKAGGSYEQYF. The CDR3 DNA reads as TGTGCCAGCAGTAAGGCAGGGGGATCCTACGAGCAGTACTTC.